These 19 T cell receptor beta chains came from one sample sequenced in a study of blood T cell repertoires in COVID-19. The repertoire was sequenced with immunoSEQ multiplex PCR; TCRdb's copy has only in-frame clones and lacks some. The sample has roughly 130,000 clones, roughly 80% seen once. What was sequenced was peripheral blood. The receptors here all came from a woman between 45 and 65 years old with acute or convalescent COVID-19.

The genes are TRBV12-5 and TRBJ2-1; 8 nucleotides line up with TRBD1. This CDR3 is 16 amino acids long. V lost 4 bases, J lost 2 bases, and 7 bases stayed unmatched. In germline, CDR1 is LGHNT, CDR2 FRNRAP. Here the CDR3 DNA reads TGTGCTAGTGGTTGGGGCCGGGACAGGACCTACAATGAGCAGTTCTTC. Translation gives CASGWGRDRTYNEQFF.

The genes are TRBV5-8 and TRBJ2-1; 10 nucleotides align to TRBD2. V lost 5 bases, J lost 6 bases, and 8 bases stayed unmatched. Looked up from germline, CDR1 is SGHTS and CDR2 is YDEGEE. The CDR3 is 15 residues long. This CDR3 is CASRPRLAGANEQFF. CDR3 sequence (DNA): TGTGCCAGCAGGCCGCGGCTAGCGGGGGCCAATGAGCAGTTCTTC.

This clone has only one observation. V usage is TRBV7-2 and J usage is TRBJ1-4; D gene unclear. This CDR3 spans 15 amino acids. In germline, CDR1 is SGHTA, CDR2 FQGNSA. Trimming shortened V by 0 bases and J by 7 bases, and 12 bases separated the two germline ends. The CDR3 is CASSLAGVQREKLFF. CDR3 bases: TGTGCCAGCAGCTTAGCCGGGGTTCAACGTGAAAAACTGTTTTTT.

This rearrangement joins TRBV6-5 to TRBJ1-3; possible D gene TRBD1, 5 bases. CDR3 length equals 14 residues. The germline gives CDR1 MNHEY, CDR2 SVGAGI. Trimming removed 6 bases from V and 0 bases from J, with 9 bases in between. The CDR3 nucleotides are TGTGCCAGCAGAGACAGTTCCTCTGGAAACACCATATATTTT. As protein: CASRDSSSGNTIYF.

This sequence joins TRBV15 and TRBJ1-6, with D unclear. V gave up 5 bases and J gave up 7 bases, with 9 bases separating them. The CDR3 contains 13 residues. Germline CDR1 is LNHNV and CDR2 is YYDKDF (reference sequence). This chain's CDR3 is CATSSDGNSPLHF. The CDR3 DNA sequence: TGTGCCACCAGCTCAGACGGGAATTCACCCCTCCACTTT.

The J gene is TRBJ1-1, the V gene TRBV30; 8 positions agree with TRBD1. Germline assignment: CDR1 GTSNPN and CDR2 SVGIG (reference sequence). V trimming: 1 base; J trimming: 2 bases; junction bases outside the gene matches: 6. The CDR3 is 15 amino acids. The CDR3 loop reads CAWSAPDRGNTEAFF. DNA of the CDR3: TGTGCCTGGAGTGCACCAGACAGGGGCAACACTGAAGCTTTCTTT. The full variable domain, rest sourced from reference TRBV30 and TRBJ1-1, is SQTIHQWPATLVQPVGSPLSLECTVEGTSNPNLYWYRQAAGRGLQLLFYSVGIGQISSEVPQNLSASRPQDRQFILSSKKLLLSDSGFYLCAWSAPDRGNTEAFFGQGTRLTVV.

This chain joins TRBV5-6 and TRBJ1-2; a weak D match, TRBD1 (5 bases). CDR1 is SGHDT and CDR2 is YYEEEE in the germline V gene. This CDR3 has 13 residues. Trimming removed 4 bases from V and 7 bases from J, with 14 bases in between. The CDR3: CASSRGGGSGYTF. CDR3 nucleotides: TGTGCCAGCAGCCGCGGGGGAGGGTCTGGCTACACCTTC.

The V gene is TRBV18, the J gene TRBJ2-1, with TRBD1 identical over 12 bases. CDR3 size: 15 residues. The V gene end was trimmed by 4 bases and the J gene end by 8 bases; junction bases not matched to a gene: 6. The germline V gene encodes CDR1 KGHSH and CDR2 LQKENI. CDR3 nucleotide sequence: TGTGCCAGCTCACGGGGACAGGGGGCGACCCATGAGCAGTTCTTC. It specifies CASSRGQGATHEQFF.

The sample holds a few counts of this clone. The rearrangement uses TRBV5-1 and TRBJ2-3, with TRBD2 matching over 10 bases. Germline CDR1 reads SGHRS; CDR2 reads YFSETQ. The CDR3 contains 16 residues. The trim removed 0 bases at V and 4 bases at J, leaving 5 bases unmatched. CDR3 protein: CASSLALAGVADTQYF. The CDR3 DNA reads TGCGCCAGCAGCTTGGCTCTAGCGGGAGTCGCAGATACGCAGTATTTT.

V and J are TRBV19 and TRBJ1-6; D is possibly TRBD1 (6 bases). Per the germline V gene, CDR1 is LNHDA and CDR2 is SQIVND (reference sequence). V lost 5 bases, J lost 0 bases, and 23 bases lay in between. The CDR3 extends over 20 amino acids. CDR3 protein: CASSPTRPTGMSSYNSPLHF. Written as DNA, the CDR3 is TGTGCCAGTAGTCCAACCAGACCTACAGGGATGAGCTCCTATAATTCACCCCTCCACTTT.

The V call is TRBV4-2, the J call TRBJ2-2; the match to TRBD2 covers 15 bases. Germline-derived CDR1 and CDR2 are LGHNA and YNFKEQ. This CDR3 comprises 17 residues. Losses at the gene ends were 2 bases for V and 5 bases for J; bases not matched to a gene: 3. CDR3 in amino acids: CASSQPGLAGGTGELFF. CDR3 bases: TGTGCCAGCAGCCAACCGGGACTAGCGGGGGGAACCGGGGAGCTGTTTTTT.

The rearrangement uses TRBV11-2 and TRBJ1-1; D gene uncertain. This CDR3 has 13 amino acids. Trimming stripped 5 bases from V and 0 bases from J, with 7 bases between. CDR1 is SGHAT and CDR2 is FQNNGV in the germline V gene. The chain's CDR3 is CASSGRVNTEAFF. Here the CDR3 DNA reads TGTGCCAGCAGCGGGCGGGTGAACACTGAAGCTTTCTTT. The variable domain in full, with the rest retrieved from reference TRBV11-2 and TRBJ1-1, is EAGVAQSPRYKIIEKRQSVAFWCNPISGHATLYWYQQILGQGPKLLIQFQNNGVVDDSQLPKDRFSAERLKGVDSTLKIQPAKLEDSAVYLCASSGRVNTEAFFGQGTRLTVV.

This sequence joins TRBV30 and TRBJ1-5; TRBD1 matches 7 bases. The CDR3 spans 15 residues. CDR1 is GTSNPN and CDR2 is SVGIG in the germline V gene (reference sequence). Trimming took 2 bases from V and 1 from J; bases not matched to a gene: 5. The CDR3 spells CAWSYPGGSNQPQHF. DNA of the CDR3: TGTGCCTGGAGTTACCCAGGGGGAAGCAATCAGCCCCAGCATTTT.

This chain joins TRBV19 and TRBJ1-5, with D possibly matching TRBD1 (5 bases). This CDR3 is built from 14 residues. Trimming removed 2 bases from V and 3 bases from J, with 8 bases in between. CDR1 is LNHDA, CDR2 SQIVND, per germline (reference sequence). The CDR3 nucleotides are TGTGCCAGTAGTATACAAGGGGTCAATCAGCCCCAGCATTTT. Translating gives CASSIQGVNQPQHF.

V gene TRBV7-9 combines with J gene TRBJ1-4; tentative D call: TRBD1 (5 bases). The germline V and J ends were trimmed by 5 bases and 3 bases, with 13 bases remaining between them. CDR3 length equals 15 residues. From germline, CDR1 is SEHNR and CDR2 FQNEAQ (reference sequence). The CDR3: CASSPMTAANEKLFF. The CDR3 bases are TGTGCCAGCAGCCCGATGACAGCAGCTAATGAAAAACTGTTTTTT.

The genes are TRBV3-1 (or the pseudogene TRBV3-2) and TRBJ2-3, with TRBD2 matching 8 bases. The ends lost 4 bases at V and 4 bases at J; junction bases unmatched: 4. From germline, CDR1 is LGHDT and CDR2 YNNKEL (reference sequence). This CDR3 is built from 14 residues. CDR3: CASSPLAGSDTQYF. For the CDR3, the DNA is TGTGCCAGCAGCCCGCTAGCGGGTTCAGATACGCAGTATTTT.

The V call is TRBV3-1 (or the pseudogene TRBV3-2), the J call TRBJ1-3, with D possibly TRBD1 on 5 matching bases. From germline, CDR1 is LGHDT and CDR2 YNNKEL (reference sequence). This CDR3 is built from 15 residues. Between the trimmed V and J ends, which lost 4 bases and 1 base, there was a span of 11 bases. The DNA of the CDR3 is TGTGCCAGCAGCCCCCGGGGGGGATCTGGAAACACCATATATTTT. Its protein is CASSPRGGSGNTIYF.

This chain connects TRBV5-5 to TRBJ2-2; tentatively, D is TRBD1 (6 bases). Germline lookup yields CDR1 SGHKS and CDR2 YYEKEE (reference sequence). CDR3 size: 15 residues. V lost 2 bases, J lost 1 base, and 9 bases lay in between. The CDR3 region has the DNA TGTGCCAGCAGCTTTCCGACAGGGAACACCGGGGAGCTGTTTTTT. Its translation is CASSFPTGNTGELFF. Together with reference TRBV5-5 and TRBJ2-2, the CDR3 gives the full variable domain: DAGVTQSPTHLIKTRGQQVTLRCSPISGHKSVSWYQQVLGQGPQFIFQYYEKEERGRGNFPDRFSARQFPNYSSELNVNALLLGDSALYLCASSFPTGNTGELFFGEGSRLTVL.

The genes are TRBV2 and TRBJ1-6; the match to TRBD1 covers 7 bases. There are 14 residues in the CDR3. CDR1 SNHLY and CDR2 FYNNEI come from the germline V gene. V lost 8 bases to trimming and J lost 6 bases; unmatched junction nucleotides: 7. The CDR3 region is CASVGDSTNSPLHF. The CDR3 DNA reads TGTGCCAGCGTAGGGGACAGTACTAATTCACCCCTCCACTTT.